The clone carrying this T cell receptor beta chain was counted many times. The record originates from a study of spatial heterogeneity in lung cancer. The wider study: A consistent excess of beta-chain over alpha-chain sequences was detected.

Specified time point: sample taken at primary tumor resection. Whole RNA was taken from tumor, nontumor lung or frozen PBMC; it was then sequenced unsorted. TCRdb analysed the 5' RACE reads with MiXCR anew, one entry per CDR3 protein. The table records under 80,000 distinct CDR3 sequences, roughly 6.4% of them present only once. The sample here was PBMCs, taken at surgery. This receptor was obtained from a female donor with early-stage non-small cell lung cancer.

CDR3 bases: TGCGCCAGCAGCCAAGGGACCCCGGGGGGGTACGAGCAGTACGTC. Protein: CASSQGTPGGYEQYV. The rearrangement joins TRBV4-1 to TRBJ2-7; 8 nucleotides match TRBD2. Per germline, CDR1 MGHRA and CDR2 YSYEKL. Trimming cost V 1 base and J 4 bases; bases outside gene matches: 6. This CDR3 spans 15 amino acids.